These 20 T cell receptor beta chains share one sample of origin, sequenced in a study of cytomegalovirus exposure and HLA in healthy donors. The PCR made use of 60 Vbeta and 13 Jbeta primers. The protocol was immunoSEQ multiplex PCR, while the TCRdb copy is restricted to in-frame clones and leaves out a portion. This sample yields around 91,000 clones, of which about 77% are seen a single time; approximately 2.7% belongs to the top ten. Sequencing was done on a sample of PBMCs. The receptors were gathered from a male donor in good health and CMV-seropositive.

CDR3 residues: CASSPGSAYNEQFF. DNA of the CDR3: TGCGCCAGCAGCCCGGGATCGGCCTACAATGAGCAGTTCTTC. This chain uses TRBV5-1 with TRBJ2-1; possibly TRBD2 for D (5 bases). The CDR3 contains 14 residues. V lost 4 bases and J lost 2, with 10 bases in between. Germline CDR1 SGHRS, CDR2 YFSETQ.

This CDR3 is CASSRSGTYEQYF. The CDR3 DNA is TGTGCCAGTAGTCGGTCAGGAACCTACGAGCAGTACTTC. The gene calls are TRBV19 and TRBJ2-7; D gene ambiguous. Trimming took 5 bases from V and 2 from J, leaving 10 bases between them. Germline CDR1 reads LNHDA; CDR2 reads SQIVND (reference sequence). The CDR3 is 13 amino acids.

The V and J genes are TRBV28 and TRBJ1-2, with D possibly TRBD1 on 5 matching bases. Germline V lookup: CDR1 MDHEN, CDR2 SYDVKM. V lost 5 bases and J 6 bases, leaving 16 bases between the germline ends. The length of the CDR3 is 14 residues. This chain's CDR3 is CASSDGTTPNGYTF. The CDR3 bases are TGTGCCAGCAGTGACGGGACTACCCCGAATGGCTACACCTTC.

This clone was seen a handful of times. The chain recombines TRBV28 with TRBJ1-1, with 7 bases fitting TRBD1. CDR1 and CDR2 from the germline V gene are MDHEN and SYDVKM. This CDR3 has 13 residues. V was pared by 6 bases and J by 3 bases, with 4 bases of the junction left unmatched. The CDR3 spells CASSQGEYTEAFF. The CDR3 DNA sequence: TGTGCCAGCAGCCAGGGGGAGTACACTGAAGCTTTCTTT.

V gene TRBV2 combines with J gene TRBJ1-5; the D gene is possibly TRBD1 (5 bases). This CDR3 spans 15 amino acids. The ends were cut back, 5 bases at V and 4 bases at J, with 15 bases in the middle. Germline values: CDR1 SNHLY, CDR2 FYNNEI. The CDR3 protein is CASSLGLLSNQPQHF. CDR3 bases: TGTGCCAGCAGTCTGGGACTGTTATCTAATCAGCCCCAGCATTTT. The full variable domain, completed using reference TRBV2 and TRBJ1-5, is EPEVTQTPSHQVTQMGQEVILRCVPISNHLYFYWYRQILGQKVEFLVSFYNNEISEKSEIFDDQFSVERPDGSNFTLKIRSTKLEDSAMYFCASSLGLLSNQPQHFGDGTRLSIL.

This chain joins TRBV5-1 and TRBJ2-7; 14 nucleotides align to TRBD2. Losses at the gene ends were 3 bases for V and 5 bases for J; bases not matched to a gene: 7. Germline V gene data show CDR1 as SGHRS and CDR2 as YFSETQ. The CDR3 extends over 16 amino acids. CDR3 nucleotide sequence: TGCGCCAGCAGCTCGGGACTAGCGGGAGTTATGGACGAGCAGTACTTC. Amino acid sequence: CASSSGLAGVMDEQYF.

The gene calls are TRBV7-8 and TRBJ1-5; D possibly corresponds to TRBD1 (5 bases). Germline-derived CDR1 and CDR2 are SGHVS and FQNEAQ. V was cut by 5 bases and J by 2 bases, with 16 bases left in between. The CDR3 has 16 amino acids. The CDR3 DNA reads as TGTGCCAGCAGCCCCGGGTGGGGCAGGGGCAATCAGCCCCAGCATTTT. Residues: CASSPGWGRGNQPQHF. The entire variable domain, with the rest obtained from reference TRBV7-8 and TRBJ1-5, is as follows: GAGVSQSPRYKVAKRGQDVALRCDPISGHVSLFWYQQALGQGPEFLTYFQNEAQLDKSGLPSDRFFAERPEGSVSTLKIQRTQQEDSAVYLCASSPGWGRGNQPQHFGDGTRLSIL.

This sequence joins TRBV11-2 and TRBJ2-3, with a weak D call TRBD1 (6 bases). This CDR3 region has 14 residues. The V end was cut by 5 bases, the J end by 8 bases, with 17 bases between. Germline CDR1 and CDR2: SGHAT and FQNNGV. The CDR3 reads CASSHRETKATQYF. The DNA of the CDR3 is TGTGCCAGCAGCCACAGGGAAACTAAGGCTACGCAGTATTTT.

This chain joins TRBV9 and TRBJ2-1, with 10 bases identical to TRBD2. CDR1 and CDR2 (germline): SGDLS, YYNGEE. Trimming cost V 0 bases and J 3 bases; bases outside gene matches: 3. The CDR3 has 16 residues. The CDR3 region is CASSVAWTSGYNEQFF. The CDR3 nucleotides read TGTGCCAGCAGCGTAGCTTGGACTAGCGGCTACAATGAGCAGTTCTTC.

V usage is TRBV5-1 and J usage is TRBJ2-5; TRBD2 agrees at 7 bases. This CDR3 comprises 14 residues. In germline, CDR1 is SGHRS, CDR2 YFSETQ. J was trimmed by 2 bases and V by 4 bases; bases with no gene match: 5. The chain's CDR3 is CASSIGTTQETQYF. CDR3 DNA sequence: TGCGCCAGCAGCATCGGGACTACACAAGAGACCCAGTACTTC.

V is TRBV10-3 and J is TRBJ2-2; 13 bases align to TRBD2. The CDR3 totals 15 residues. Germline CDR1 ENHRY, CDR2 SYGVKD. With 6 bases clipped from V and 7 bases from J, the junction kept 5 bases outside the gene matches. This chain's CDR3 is CAIRETSGRNGELFF. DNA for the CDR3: TGTGCCATCAGGGAGACTAGCGGGAGGAACGGGGAGCTGTTTTTT.

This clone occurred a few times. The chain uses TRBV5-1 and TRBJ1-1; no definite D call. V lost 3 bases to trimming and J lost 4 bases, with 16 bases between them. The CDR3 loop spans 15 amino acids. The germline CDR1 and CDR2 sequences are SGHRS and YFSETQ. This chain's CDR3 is CASSWGESGGTEAFF. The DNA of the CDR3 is TGCGCCAGCAGCTGGGGAGAGTCAGGTGGCACTGAAGCTTTCTTT.

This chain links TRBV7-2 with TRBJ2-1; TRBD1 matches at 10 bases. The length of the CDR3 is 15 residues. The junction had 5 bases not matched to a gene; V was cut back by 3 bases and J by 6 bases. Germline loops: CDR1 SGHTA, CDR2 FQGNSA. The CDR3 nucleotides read TGTGCCAGCAGCTTCTACGGGACAGGGGCCAATGAGCAGTTCTTC. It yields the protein CASSFYGTGANEQFF. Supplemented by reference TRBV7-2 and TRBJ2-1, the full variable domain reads GAGVSQSPSNKVTEKGKDVELRCDPISGHTALYWYRQSLGQGLEFLIYFQGNSAPDKSGLPSDRFSAERTGGSVSTLTIQRTQQEDSAVYLCASSFYGTGANEQFFGPGTRLTVL.

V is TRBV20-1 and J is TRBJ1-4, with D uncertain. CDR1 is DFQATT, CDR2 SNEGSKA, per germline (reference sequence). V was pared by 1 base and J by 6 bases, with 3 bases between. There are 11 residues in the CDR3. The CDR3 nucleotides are TGCAGTGCTAGAGGAGATGAAAAACTGTTTTTT. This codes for CSARGDEKLFF.

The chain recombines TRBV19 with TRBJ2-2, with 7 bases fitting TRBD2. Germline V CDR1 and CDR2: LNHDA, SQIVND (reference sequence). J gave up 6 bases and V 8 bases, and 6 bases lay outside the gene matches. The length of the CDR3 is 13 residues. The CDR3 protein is CASVGGPPGELFF. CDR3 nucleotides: TGTGCCAGTGTGGGAGGGCCCCCCGGGGAGCTGTTTTTT.

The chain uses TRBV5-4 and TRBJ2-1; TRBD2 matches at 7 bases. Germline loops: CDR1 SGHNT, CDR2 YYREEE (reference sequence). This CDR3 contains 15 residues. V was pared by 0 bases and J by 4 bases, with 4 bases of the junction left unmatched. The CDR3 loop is CASSLAGRAYNEQFF. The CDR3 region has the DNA TGTGCCAGCAGCTTGGCGGGGAGGGCGTACAATGAGCAGTTCTTC.

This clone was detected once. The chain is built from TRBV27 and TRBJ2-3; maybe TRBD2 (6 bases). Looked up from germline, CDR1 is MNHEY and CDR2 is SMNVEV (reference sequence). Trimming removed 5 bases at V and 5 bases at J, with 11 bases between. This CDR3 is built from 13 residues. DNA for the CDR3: TGTGCCAGCAGTGGGGGGAGTTTAGATACGCAGTATTTT. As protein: CASSGGSLDTQYF.

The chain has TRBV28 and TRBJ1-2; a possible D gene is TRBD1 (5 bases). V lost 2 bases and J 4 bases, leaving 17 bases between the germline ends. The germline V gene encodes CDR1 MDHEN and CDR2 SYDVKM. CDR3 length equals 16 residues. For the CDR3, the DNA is TGTGCCAGCAGTTTACAGGGCGAGCATCGGTTCTATGGCTACACCTTC. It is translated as CASSLQGEHRFYGYTF.

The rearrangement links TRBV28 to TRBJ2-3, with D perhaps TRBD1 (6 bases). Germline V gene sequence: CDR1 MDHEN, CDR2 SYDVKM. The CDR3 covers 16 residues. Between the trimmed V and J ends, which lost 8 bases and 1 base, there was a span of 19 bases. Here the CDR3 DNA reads TGTGCCAGCGCTGGGGGAAGGGGGTCGGGCACAGATACGCAGTATTTT. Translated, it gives CASAGGRGSGTDTQYF.

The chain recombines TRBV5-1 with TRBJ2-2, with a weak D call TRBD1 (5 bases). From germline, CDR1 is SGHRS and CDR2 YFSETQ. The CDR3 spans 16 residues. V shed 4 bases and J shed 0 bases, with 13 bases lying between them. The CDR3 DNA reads TGCGCCAGCAGCCTAACAGGAGCTTCGAACACCGGGGAGCTGTTTTTT. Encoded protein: CASSLTGASNTGELFF. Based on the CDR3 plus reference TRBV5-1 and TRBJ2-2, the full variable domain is KAGVTQTPRYLIKTRGQQVTLSCSPISGHRSVSWYQQTPGQGLQFLFEYFSETQRNKGNFPGRFSGRQFSNSRSEMNVSTLELGDSALYLCASSLTGASNTGELFFGEGSRLTVL.